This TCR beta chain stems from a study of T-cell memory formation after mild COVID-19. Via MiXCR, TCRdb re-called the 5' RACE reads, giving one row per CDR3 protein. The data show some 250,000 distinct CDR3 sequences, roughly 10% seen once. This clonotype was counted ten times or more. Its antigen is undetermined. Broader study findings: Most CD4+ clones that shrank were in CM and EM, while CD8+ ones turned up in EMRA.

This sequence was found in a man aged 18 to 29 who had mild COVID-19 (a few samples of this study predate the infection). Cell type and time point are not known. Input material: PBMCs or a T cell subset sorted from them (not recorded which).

The CDR3 sequence is CASSLAGTYTGELFF. DNA of the CDR3: TGTGCCAGCAGCCTAGCGGGGACCTACACCGGGGAGCTGTTTTTT. J is TRBJ2-2 and V is TRBV5-4; 9 nucleotides line up with TRBD2. Losses at the gene ends were 4 bases for V and 3 bases for J; bases not matched to a gene: 4. The germline CDR1 and CDR2 sequences are SGHNT and YYREEE (reference sequence). The length of the CDR3 is 15 residues.